Presented here are 28 T cell receptor beta chains from one specimen sequenced in a study of CD8 T cells in ankylosing spondylitis. A single record per CDR3 protein comes from TCRdb applying MiXCR to the 5' RACE reads. The table lists 380,000 or so distinct CDR3 sequences, roughly 20% of them singletons. The sample comprised blood, either unsorted or a sorted T cell fraction (not recorded which). These TCRs come from a male donor with ankylosing spondylitis or in good health (not recorded which).

J is TRBJ2-5 and V is TRBV19; D not resolved. The CDR3 length is 15 residues. Trimming removed 4 bases from V and 2 bases from J, with 14 bases in between. In germline, CDR1 is LNHDA, CDR2 SQIVND (reference sequence). This CDR3 is CASSTGYGRQETQYF. In nucleotides, the CDR3 is TGTGCCAGTAGTACAGGATACGGTAGACAAGAGACCCAGTACTTC.

The V and J genes are TRBV2 and TRBJ2-2; D is uncertain. The germline V gene encodes CDR1 SNHLY and CDR2 FYNNEI. V gave up 6 bases and J gave up 5 bases, with 10 bases separating them. CDR3 length: 13 residues. The CDR3 sequence: CASSDQKTGELFF. The DNA for the CDR3 is TGTGCCAGCAGCGACCAGAAGACCGGGGAGCTGTTTTTT.

The sample holds a few counts of this clonotype. CDR3 nucleotides: TGTGCCAGCACCCTAGCGGGGGGGAGCACAGATACGCAGTATTTT. It encodes CASTLAGGSTDTQYF. V is TRBV7-9 and J is TRBJ2-3; 12 bases match TRBD2. The germline V gene has CDR1 SEHNR and CDR2 FQNEAQ (reference sequence). The CDR3 contains 15 residues. After removal of 7 bases from V and 0 bases from J, the junction contained 2 bases not matched to a gene.

This clonotype was found a few times. The chain uses TRBV6-4 and TRBJ2-1; 9 nucleotides align to TRBD2. Trimming removed 3 bases from V and 8 bases from J; junction bases left unmatched: 8. The CDR3 has 15 amino acids. Germline-derived CDR1 and CDR2 are MRHNA and SNTAGT. CDR3 DNA: TGTGCCAGCAGTGAAGGGCGGGGGGGCGTGGATGAGCAGTTCTTC. Protein product: CASSEGRGGVDEQFF.

The V call is TRBV7-9, the J call TRBJ2-5; the match to TRBD2 covers 9 bases. CDR1 is SEHNR and CDR2 is FQNEAQ in the germline V gene (reference sequence). This CDR3 contains 16 residues. The J segment lost 2 bases and the V segment lost 5 bases, leaving 9 bases of the junction unmatched. The DNA for the CDR3 is TGTGCCAGCAGCGGGTCTAGCGGGATAGTTCAAGAGACCCAGTACTTC. Protein: CASSGSSGIVQETQYF.

This clonotype was seen only a few times. The gene calls are TRBV12-3 or TRBV12-4 and TRBJ2-7; no firm D call. The CDR3 runs 13 residues. V dropped 3 bases and J dropped 1 base, with 7 bases sitting between them. CDR3 residues: CASSFWPSYEQYF. CDR3 nucleotide sequence: TGTGCCAGCAGTTTCTGGCCATCCTACGAGCAGTACTTC.

This clonotype occurred many times. The chain links TRBV29-1 to TRBJ2-7; weak D call: TRBD2 (5 bases). The CDR3 spans 13 residues. V was cut by 0 bases and J by 4 bases, with 10 bases left in between. CDR1 SQVTM and CDR2 ANQGSEA come from the germline V gene. CDR3 DNA sequence: TGCAGCGTTGAAGATGAGGGTGGGTACGAGCAGTACTTC. It is translated as CSVEDEGGYEQYF.

The V call is TRBV24-1, the J call TRBJ2-2; D not certain. Trimming took 1 base from V and 1 from J, leaving 6 bases between them. The germline gives CDR1 KGHDR, CDR2 SFDVKD. The CDR3 has 15 amino acids. CDR3 sequence: CATSDLKGNTGELFF. The DNA of the CDR3 is TGTGCCACCAGTGATTTAAAGGGGAACACCGGGGAGCTGTTTTTT.

The chain carries TRBV29-1 and TRBJ2-7, with TRBD1 identical over 11 bases. This CDR3 has 14 residues. J lost 3 bases, V lost 2 bases, and 3 bases had no gene match. The germline V gene has CDR1 SQVTM and CDR2 ANQGSEA. The CDR3 is CSVETGQGVYEQYF. The DNA of the CDR3 is TGCAGCGTTGAAACGGGACAGGGGGTCTACGAGCAGTACTTC.

This chain joins TRBV6-1 and TRBJ2-1; no firm D call. V was pared by 4 bases and J by 9 bases, with 19 bases between. The germline gives CDR1 MNHNS, CDR2 SASEGT. This CDR3 comprises 15 residues. CDR3: CASSATRFAEGEQFF. The CDR3 nucleotides are TGTGCCAGCAGTGCTACCAGGTTCGCCGAAGGTGAGCAGTTCTTC.

A few counts support this clonotype. The genes are TRBV25-1 and TRBJ1-5; no clear D. In germline, CDR1 is MGHDK, CDR2 SYGVNS. V was clipped by 2 bases and J by 0 bases, with 5 bases between them. This CDR3 has 14 amino acids. CDR3: CASSELGSNQPQHF. The DNA for the CDR3 is TGTGCCAGCAGTGAACTGGGTAGCAATCAGCCCCAGCATTTT. Full variable domain (missing parts from reference TRBV25-1 and TRBJ1-5): EADIYQTPRYLVIGTGKKITLECSQTMGHDKMYWYQQDPGMELHLIHYSYGVNSTEKGDLSSESTVSRIRTEHFPLTLESARPSHTSQYLCASSELGSNQPQHFGDGTRLSIL.

The table lists this clonotype with a few counts. The chain links TRBV5-1 to TRBJ2-3; 13 positions match TRBD2. V lost 3 bases, J lost 6 bases, and 7 bases stayed unmatched. The length of the CDR3 is 16 residues. Per germline, CDR1 SGHRS and CDR2 YFSETQ. CDR3 DNA sequence: TGCGCCAGCAGCTGGGGTGGACTAGCGGGAGCGGATACGCAGTATTTT. It is translated as CASSWGGLAGADTQYF. Filled out from reference TRBV5-1 and TRBJ2-3, the complete variable domain reads KAGVTQTPRYLIKTRGQQVTLSCSPISGHRSVSWYQQTPGQGLQFLFEYFSETQRNKGNFPGRFSGRQFSNSRSEMNVSTLELGDSALYLCASSWGGLAGADTQYFGPGTRLTVL.

The chain uses TRBV20-1 and TRBJ2-1, with 7 bases matching TRBD2. The CDR3 runs to 14 residues. The V gene's germline CDR1 is DFQATT and CDR2 SNEGSKA (reference sequence). Trimming at V came to 6 bases and at J to 7 bases, leaving 12 bases not matched to a gene. The CDR3 DNA reads as TGCAGTGCAATTGATTCCGGGACTATAAATGAGCAGTTCTTC. Residues: CSAIDSGTINEQFF.

A few counts support this clonotype. V gene TRBV20-1 combines with J gene TRBJ2-2; D gene unclear. Trimming pared 2 bases from V and 5 bases from J, leaving 12 bases between. Germline CDR1 is DFQATT and CDR2 is SNEGSKA (reference sequence). This CDR3 comprises 14 residues. CDR3 region: CSARTLISTGELFF. Here the CDR3 DNA reads TGCAGTGCTAGAACCCTAATATCAACCGGGGAGCTGTTTTTT.

This clonotype was seen only a few times. CDR3 coding DNA: TGCGCCAGCAGCCCCGTACGGAGCTCCTACGAGCAGTACTTC. The encoded protein is CASSPVRSSYEQYF. The V and J genes are TRBV4-1 and TRBJ2-7, with unresolved D. V shed 4 bases and J shed 0 bases, with 10 bases lying between them. Per the germline V gene, CDR1 is MGHRA and CDR2 is YSYEKL. There are 14 residues in the CDR3.

This clonotype was seen more than once but under ten times. The chain couples TRBV9 to TRBJ2-7; D perhaps matches TRBD1 (5 bases). CDR3 length equals 15 residues. The V end lost 1 base, the J end lost 2 bases, and 13 bases lay between the germline ends. Looked up from germline, CDR1 is SGDLS and CDR2 is YYNGEE. The CDR3 region has the DNA TGTGCCAGCAGCGTATACCCAGGGCTAACCTACGAGCAGTACTTC. Encoded protein: CASSVYPGLTYEQYF.

The chain is built from TRBV3-1 and TRBJ2-1; no definite D call. The germline gives CDR1 LGHDT, CDR2 YNNKEL (reference sequence). Trimming pared 4 bases from V and 2 bases from J, leaving 9 bases between. The CDR3 contains 14 residues. CDR3 amino acids: CASSPSTPYNEQFF. The CDR3 DNA is TGTGCCAGCAGCCCCTCGACACCCTACAATGAGCAGTTCTTC.

This clonotype was found a few times. The chain joins TRBV20-1 to TRBJ2-7; D may match TRBD1 or TRBD2 (7 bases each). CDR3 length: 15 amino acids. The V end lost 2 bases, the J end lost 0 bases, and 14 bases lay between the germline ends. CDR1 is DFQATT and CDR2 is SNEGSKA in the germline V gene (reference sequence). CDR3 DNA: TGCAGTGCTAGACCCCAGGGGGGGAGCTCCTACGAGCAGTACTTC. Protein sequence: CSARPQGGSSYEQYF.

V gene TRBV12-3 or TRBV12-4 combines with J gene TRBJ2-5; D unclear. Trimming removed 2 bases at V and 1 base at J, with 11 bases between. The CDR3 totals 15 residues. CDR3 bases: TGTGCCAGCAGTTTATGGTCAGAACCCCAAGAGACCCAGTACTTC. Translating it yields CASSLWSEPQETQYF.

This sequence joins TRBV29-1 and TRBJ2-7, with TRBD1 as a possible D gene (6 bases). Germline V gives CDR1 SQVTM, CDR2 ANQGSEA. This CDR3 contains 14 residues. V was shortened by 4 bases and J by 3 bases, with 16 bases between the two germline ends. This CDR3 is CSVGGLQGFYEQYF. In nucleotides, the CDR3 is TGCAGCGTTGGGGGTTTACAGGGTTTCTACGAGCAGTACTTC.

The chain couples TRBV7-9 to TRBJ2-5; D is unclear. Trimming pared 5 bases from V and 2 bases from J, leaving 15 bases between. The germline gives CDR1 SEHNR, CDR2 FQNEAQ (reference sequence). The CDR3 is 15 amino acids. The CDR3 here is CASSPLGRSQETQYF. DNA of the CDR3: TGTGCCAGCAGCCCCTTAGGACGTTCACAAGAGACCCAGTACTTC.

This chain links TRBV7-8 with TRBJ2-1; 8 nucleotides line up with TRBD1. Germline CDR1 and CDR2: SGHVS and FQNEAQ. The CDR3 runs 12 residues. The ends lost 5 bases at V and 9 bases at J; junction bases unmatched: 3. The CDR3 here is CASSPGQGEQFF. The CDR3 DNA reads as TGTGCCAGCAGCCCCGGACAGGGTGAGCAGTTCTTC.

The chain carries TRBV7-9 and TRBJ1-4; D not certain. CDR3 length: 12 amino acids. Between the trimmed V and J ends, which lost 2 bases and 4 bases, there was a span of 2 bases. The V gene's germline CDR1 is SEHNR and CDR2 FQNEAQ (reference sequence). The CDR3 sequence: CASSLFNEKLFF. The CDR3 coding sequence is TGTGCCAGCAGCTTATTTAATGAAAAACTGTTTTTT.

V usage is TRBV4-1 and J usage is TRBJ1-1; possible D gene TRBD1, 5 bases. The CDR3 is 14 residues long. Germline V lookup: CDR1 MGHRA, CDR2 YSYEKL. The V end was cut by 1 base, the J end by 3 bases, with 9 bases between. This CDR3 reads CASSQAGVHTEAFF. The DNA of the CDR3 is TGCGCCAGCAGCCAAGCGGGGGTACACACTGAAGCTTTCTTT.

The V call is TRBV11-2, the J call TRBJ2-3; 7 bases are shared with TRBD1. After removal of 5 bases from V and 4 bases from J, the junction contained 6 bases not matched to a gene. Germline values: CDR1 SGHAT, CDR2 FQNNGV. The CDR3 has 14 amino acids. CDR3 residues: CASSPPTGSDTQYF. The CDR3 DNA sequence: TGTGCCAGCAGCCCTCCGACAGGGTCAGATACGCAGTATTTT.

The chain recombines TRBV11-1 with TRBJ2-2; TRBD2 matches at 13 bases. Germline assignment: CDR1 SGHAT and CDR2 FQDESV (reference sequence). V lost 5 bases and J lost 0; bases outside the gene matches: 6. The CDR3 sequence is 18 residues long. Here the CDR3 reads CASSPSGLAGANTGELFF. Here the CDR3 DNA reads TGTGCCAGCAGCCCCTCAGGACTAGCGGGGGCGAACACCGGGGAGCTGTTTTTT.

This chain connects TRBV7-9 to TRBJ2-1; D is perhaps TRBD2 (6 bases). V was pared by 5 bases and J by 7 bases, with 12 bases between. CDR3 length equals 13 residues. CDR1 is SEHNR and CDR2 is FQNEAQ in the germline V gene (reference sequence). As DNA, the CDR3 is TGTGCCAGCAGCCCCGGGGCGGGGAATGAGCAGTTCTTC. This codes for CASSPGAGNEQFF.

The chain is built from TRBV5-1 and TRBJ2-1, with 10 bases identical to TRBD2. Trimming took 6 bases from V and 0 from J; bases not matched to a gene: 6. Germline V gene lookup returns CDR1 SGHRS and CDR2 YFSETQ. The CDR3 length is 16 residues. For the CDR3, the DNA is TGCGCCAGCAAAACTCCTAGCGGGGGCTCCTACAATGAGCAGTTCTTC. Its protein product is CASKTPSGGSYNEQFF.